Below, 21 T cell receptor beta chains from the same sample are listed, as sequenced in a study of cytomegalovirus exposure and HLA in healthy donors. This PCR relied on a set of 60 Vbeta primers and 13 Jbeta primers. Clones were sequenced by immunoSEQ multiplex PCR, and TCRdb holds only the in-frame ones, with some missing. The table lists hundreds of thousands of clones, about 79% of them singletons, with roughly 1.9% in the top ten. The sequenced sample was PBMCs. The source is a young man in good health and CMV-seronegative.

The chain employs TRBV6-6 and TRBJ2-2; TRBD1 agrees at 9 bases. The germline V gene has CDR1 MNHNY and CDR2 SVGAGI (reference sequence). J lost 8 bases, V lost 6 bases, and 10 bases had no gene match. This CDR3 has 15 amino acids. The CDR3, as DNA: TGTGCCAGCAGCGGGACAGGGTTTTTTTCAGGGGAGCTGTTTTTT. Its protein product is CASSGTGFFSGELFF.

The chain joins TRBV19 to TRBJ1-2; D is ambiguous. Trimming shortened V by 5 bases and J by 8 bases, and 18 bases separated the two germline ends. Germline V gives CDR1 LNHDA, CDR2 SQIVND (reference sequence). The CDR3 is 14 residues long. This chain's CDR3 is CASSPPGEGGGYTF. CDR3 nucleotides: TGTGCCAGTAGTCCCCCTGGGGAAGGAGGAGGCTACACCTTC.

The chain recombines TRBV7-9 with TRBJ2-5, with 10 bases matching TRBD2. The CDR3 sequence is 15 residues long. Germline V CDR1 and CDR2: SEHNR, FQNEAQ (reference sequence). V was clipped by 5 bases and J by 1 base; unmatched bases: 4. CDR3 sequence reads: CASSLGLAAQETQYF. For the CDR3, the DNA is TGTGCCAGCAGCCTAGGACTAGCGGCCCAAGAGACCCAGTACTTC.

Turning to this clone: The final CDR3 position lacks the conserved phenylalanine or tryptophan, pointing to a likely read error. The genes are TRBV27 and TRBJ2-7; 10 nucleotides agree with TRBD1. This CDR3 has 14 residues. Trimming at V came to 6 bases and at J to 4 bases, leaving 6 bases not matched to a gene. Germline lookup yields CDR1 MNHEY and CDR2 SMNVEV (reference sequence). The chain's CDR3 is CASSRGQGRYEQYL. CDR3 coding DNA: TGTGCCAGCAGCCGGGGACAGGGGAGGTACGAGCAGTACCTC.

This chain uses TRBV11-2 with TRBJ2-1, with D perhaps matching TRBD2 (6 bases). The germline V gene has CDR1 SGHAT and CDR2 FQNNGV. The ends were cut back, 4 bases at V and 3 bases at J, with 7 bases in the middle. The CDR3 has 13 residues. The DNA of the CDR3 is TGTGCCAGCAGCTCGACTAGCTACAATGAGCAGTTCTTC. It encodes CASSSTSYNEQFF.

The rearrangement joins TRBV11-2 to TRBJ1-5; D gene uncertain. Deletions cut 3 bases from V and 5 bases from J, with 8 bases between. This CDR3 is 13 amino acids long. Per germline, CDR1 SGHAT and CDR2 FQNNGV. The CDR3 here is CASSFLRDQPQHF. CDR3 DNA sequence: TGTGCCAGCAGCTTTCTCCGAGATCAGCCCCAGCATTTT.

The DNA for the CDR3 is TGTGCCAGCAGCTTAATTGGACTAGATGCTTACGAGCAGTACTTC. Protein: CASSLIGLDAYEQYF. V usage is TRBV7-2 and J usage is TRBJ2-5; TRBD2 agrees at 7 bases. The closer fit of TRBJ2-7 to the DNA end suggests the J call may be wrong. Germline V CDR1 and CDR2: SGHTA, FQGNSA. The CDR3 totals 15 residues.

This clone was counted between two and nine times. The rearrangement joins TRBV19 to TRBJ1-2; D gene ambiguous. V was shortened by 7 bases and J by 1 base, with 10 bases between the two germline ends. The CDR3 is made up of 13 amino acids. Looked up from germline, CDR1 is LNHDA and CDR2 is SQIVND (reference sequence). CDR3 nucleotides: TGTGCCAGTAAACAGCCGTTTAACTATGGCTACACCTTC. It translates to CASKQPFNYGYTF.

This CDR3 is CASSVGSGGFTDTQYF. The CDR3 bases are TGTGCCAGCAGCGTAGGTAGCGGGGGGTTCACAGATACGCAGTATTTT. J is TRBJ2-3 and V is TRBV9, with 10 bases lining up with TRBD2. This CDR3 is built from 16 residues. The ends lost 0 bases at V and 2 bases at J; junction bases unmatched: 3. The germline V gene encodes CDR1 SGDLS and CDR2 YYNGEE. The variable domain in full, completed from reference TRBV9 and TRBJ2-3, reads DSGVTQTPKHLITATGQRVTLRCSPRSGDLSVYWYQQSLDQGLQFLIQYYNGEERAKGNILERFSAQQFPDLHSELNLSSLELGDSALYFCASSVGSGGFTDTQYFGPGTRLTVL.

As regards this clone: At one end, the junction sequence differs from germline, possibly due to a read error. In DNA, the CDR3 is TGTGCCAGCAGTCCGGACAGGGCCTCCTCAGGGCCTTTC. Its translation: CASSPDRASSGPF. The gene calls are TRBV2 and TRBJ1-2; 8 bases map to TRBD1. Germline V gene sequence: CDR1 SNHLY, CDR2 FYNNEI. The CDR3 contains 13 residues.

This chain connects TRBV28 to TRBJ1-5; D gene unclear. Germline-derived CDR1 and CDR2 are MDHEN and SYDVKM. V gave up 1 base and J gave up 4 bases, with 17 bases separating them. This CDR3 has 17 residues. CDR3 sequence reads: CASSLLSMRRRNQPQHF. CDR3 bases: TGTGCCAGCAGTTTATTGTCCATGCGAAGGAGAAATCAGCCCCAGCATTTT.

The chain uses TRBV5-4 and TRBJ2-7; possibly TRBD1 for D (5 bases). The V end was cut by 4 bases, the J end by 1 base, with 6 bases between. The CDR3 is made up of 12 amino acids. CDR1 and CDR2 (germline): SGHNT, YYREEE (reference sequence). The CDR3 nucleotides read TGTGCCAGCAGCCCAGGGTCCTACGAGCAGTACTTC. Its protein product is CASSPGSYEQYF.

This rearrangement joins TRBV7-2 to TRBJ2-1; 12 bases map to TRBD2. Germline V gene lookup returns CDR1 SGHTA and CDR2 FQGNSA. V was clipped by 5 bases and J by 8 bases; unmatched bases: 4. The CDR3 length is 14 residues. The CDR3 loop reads CASSQTSGSDEQFF. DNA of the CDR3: TGTGCCAGCAGCCAGACTAGCGGGAGCGATGAGCAGTTCTTC.

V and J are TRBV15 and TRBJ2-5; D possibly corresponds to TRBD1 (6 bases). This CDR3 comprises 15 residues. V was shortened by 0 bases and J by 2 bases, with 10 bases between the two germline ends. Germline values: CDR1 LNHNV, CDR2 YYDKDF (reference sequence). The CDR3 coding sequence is TGTGCCACCAGCAGAGATGCGACAGGACAAGAGACCCAGTACTTC. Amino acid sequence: CATSRDATGQETQYF. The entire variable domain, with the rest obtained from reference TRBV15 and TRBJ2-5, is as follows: DAMVIQNPRYQVTQFGKPVTLSCSQTLNHNVMYWYQQKSSQAPKLLFHYYDKDFNNEADTPDNFQSRRPNTSFCFLDIRSPGLGDTAMYLCATSRDATGQETQYFGPGTRLLVL.

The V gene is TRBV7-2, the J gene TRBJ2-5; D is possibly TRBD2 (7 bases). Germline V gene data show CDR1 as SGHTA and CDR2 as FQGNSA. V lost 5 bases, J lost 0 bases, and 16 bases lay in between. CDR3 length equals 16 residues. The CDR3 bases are TGTGCCAGCAGCCTAGTAGGGGGGGGGTACCAAGAGACCCAGTACTTC. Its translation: CASSLVGGGYQETQYF.

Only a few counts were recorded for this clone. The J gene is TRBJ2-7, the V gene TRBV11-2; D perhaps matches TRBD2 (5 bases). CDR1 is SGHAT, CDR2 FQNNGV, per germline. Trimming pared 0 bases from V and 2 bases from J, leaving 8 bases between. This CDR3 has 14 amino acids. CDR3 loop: CASSLELETYEQYF. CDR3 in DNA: TGTGCCAGCAGCTTAGAACTAGAAACCTACGAGCAGTACTTC. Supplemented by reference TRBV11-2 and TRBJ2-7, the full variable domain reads EAGVAQSPRYKIIEKRQSVAFWCNPISGHATLYWYQQILGQGPKLLIQFQNNGVVDDSQLPKDRFSAERLKGVDSTLKIQPAKLEDSAVYLCASSLELETYEQYFGPGTRLTVT.

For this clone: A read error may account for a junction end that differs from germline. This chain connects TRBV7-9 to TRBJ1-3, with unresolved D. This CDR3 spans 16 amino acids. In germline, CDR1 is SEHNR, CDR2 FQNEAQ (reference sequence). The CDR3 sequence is CSSSLVGLRAGNTIYF. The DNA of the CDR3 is TGTTCCAGCAGCTTAGTGGGCTTACGTGCTGGAAACACCATATATTTT.

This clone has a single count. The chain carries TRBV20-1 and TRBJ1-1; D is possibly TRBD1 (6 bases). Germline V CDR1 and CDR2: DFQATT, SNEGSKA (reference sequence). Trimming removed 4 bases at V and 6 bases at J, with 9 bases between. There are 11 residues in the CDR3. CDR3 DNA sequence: TGCAGTGCTAACAGGGTTCCTGAAGCTTTCTTT. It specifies CSANRVPEAFF.

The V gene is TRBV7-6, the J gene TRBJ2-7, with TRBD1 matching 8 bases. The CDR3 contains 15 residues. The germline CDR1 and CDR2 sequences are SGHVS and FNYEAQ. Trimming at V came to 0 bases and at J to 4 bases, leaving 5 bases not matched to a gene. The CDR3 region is CASSLAQGAGYEQYF. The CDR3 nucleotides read TGTGCCAGCAGCTTAGCCCAGGGGGCGGGGTACGAGCAGTACTTC.

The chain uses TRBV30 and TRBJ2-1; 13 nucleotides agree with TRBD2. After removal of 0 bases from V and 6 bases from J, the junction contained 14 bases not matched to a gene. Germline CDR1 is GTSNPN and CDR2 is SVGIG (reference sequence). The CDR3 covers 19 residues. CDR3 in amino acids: CAWSVDRTSGGAGLNEQFF. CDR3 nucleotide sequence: TGTGCCTGGAGTGTAGATCGGACTAGCGGGGGAGCAGGTCTCAATGAGCAGTTCTTC.

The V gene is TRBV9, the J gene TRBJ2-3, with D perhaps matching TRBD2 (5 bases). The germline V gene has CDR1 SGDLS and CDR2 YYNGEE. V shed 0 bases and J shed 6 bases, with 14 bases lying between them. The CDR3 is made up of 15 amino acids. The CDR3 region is CASSVVARLQDTQYF. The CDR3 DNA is TGTGCCAGCAGCGTAGTAGCGCGACTCCAGGATACGCAGTATTTT.